What follows is one TCR beta chain and its context. Its antigen is undetermined. The sample is drawn from a study of immune heterogeneity within non-small cell lung tumors. Germline loops: CDR1 SEHNR, CDR2 FQNEAQ (reference sequence). The CDR3 runs 16 residues. Bulk tumor genomic DNA, roughly 660 ng per sample, was used as template. Surgeons took several biopsies per primary tumor, spaced far apart, during surgery. With untreated, newly diagnosed non-small cell lung cancer, the patients went on to undergo curative surgery. Broader study findings: High-frequency clones unique to single sites coexisted with identical dominant CDR3 beta clonotypes that recurred across tumor sites within a patient.

It was a multiplex PCR that amplified TCR beta CDR3, with 32 V and 13 J primers. TCRdb analysed the multiplex PCR reads with MiXCR anew, one entry per CDR3 protein. Of 8,500 to 10,000 distinct CDR3 sequences listed, 30% to 35% were seen once; the top ten hold about 11%. This chain uses TRBV7-9 with TRBJ1-2; weak D call: TRBD1 (6 bases). The source of this sequence is a man aged 55 to 69 with non-small cell lung cancer. The sequenced sample was lung tumor tissue. The CDR3 protein is CVSSQDGWGGGDGYTF. The DNA of the CDR3 is TGTGTTAGCAGCCAAGACGGTTGGGGTGGGGGCGATGGCTACACCTTC.